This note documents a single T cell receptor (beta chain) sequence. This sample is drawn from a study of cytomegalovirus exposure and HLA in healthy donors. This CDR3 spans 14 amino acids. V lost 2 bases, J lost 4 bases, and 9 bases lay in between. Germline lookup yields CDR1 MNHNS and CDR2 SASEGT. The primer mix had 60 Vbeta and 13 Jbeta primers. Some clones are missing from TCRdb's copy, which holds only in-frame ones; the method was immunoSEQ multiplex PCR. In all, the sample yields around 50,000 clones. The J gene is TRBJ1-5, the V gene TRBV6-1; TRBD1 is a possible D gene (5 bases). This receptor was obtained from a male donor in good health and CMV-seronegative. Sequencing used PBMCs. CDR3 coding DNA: TGTGCCAGCAGTGAAAGGGGTGGAAATCAGCCCCAGCATTTT. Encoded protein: CASSERGGNQPQHF.